The entry below describes one T cell receptor beta chain. What antigen it recognizes has not been identified. The input lacks base qualities; no much larger clone sits a single base away. The data were taken from a study of cytomegalovirus exposure and HLA in healthy donors (dated by TCRdb to 2016 to 2017). Turning to the overall study: A later analysis indicated that the 90 to 150 validation repertoires were generated on the platform also employed for the roughly 650 repertoires of the first cohort. The study aimed to test whether cataloging public T cell receptors could reveal signatures of past pathogen exposure. A separate validation cohort of over 95 different subjects was used in addition to the 666-subject first cohort. To predict cytomegalovirus infection status, the study brought together high-throughput TCR immunosequencing, statistical association of individual TCRs with disease status, and machine learning. The study at large found these results: All 120 or so repertoires were used to score co-occurrence in the validation cohort in a later analysis, because that analysis had no HLA typing for the cohort. Subsequent analysis determined that TCRs grouped into clusters in the first cohort also showed a tendency toward co-occurrence across the 90 to 150 validation repertoires, and roughly 94% of cluster scores exceeded 0. The study gave a list of under 200 TCR beta chains associated with cytomegalovirus. Most TCR sequences were seen in very few donors, while some public TCRs were found in many individuals. In vitro tests confirmed that a few of the cytomegalovirus-associated TCR beta chains recognize cytomegalovirus antigens. The classifier was reported to diagnose cytomegalovirus status with high specificity and sensitivity in both the original cohort and the validation cohort. It was suggested by the authors that the approach could potentially be generalized to other disease states and immunological phenotypes.

The library was built by means of the immunoSEQ multiplex PCR assay. Per the original workflow: A statistical classification framework was built for diagnosing cytomegalovirus status from the catalog of TCR beta chain sequences. TCRdb took this table from immuneACCESS and kept in-frame rearrangements with V and J called. Such tables lack part of the clones; where checked against another copy, unresolved V genes explain under half of the gap, and the rest is unexplained. That table is the source of V, J and clone size, and D and trimming were worked out from the DNA. Across this sample there are 97,000 or so clones, with approximately 84% seen only once. The ten largest clones add up to about 6.5% of the sample. The CDR3 holds 14 amino acids from the cysteine to the phenylalanine. The kept DNA is CDR3 alone, 42 bases in frame from the first base. V and J are trimmed by 0 bases and 4 bases, and the gene matches miss 1 base of the junction. Sequences SGHNT (CDR1) and YYREEE (CDR2) are obtained from the germline V gene (reference sequence).

The donors belonged to the validation cohort of around 110 subjects, which was separate from the roughly 670-subject first cohort. This clonotype was sampled from a young man in good health and CMV-seropositive. The sequenced sample was PBMCs. The chain employs TRBV5-4 and TRBJ2-1; 7 central bases correspond to TRBD1. CDR3 region: CASSLGTGYNEQFF. The bases are TGTGCCAGCAGCTTGGGGACAGGATACAATGAGCAGTTCTTC.